The 8 T cell receptor beta chains given below trace back to one sample, sequenced in a study of T cells in Graves' hyperthyroidism and ophthalmopathy. RNA transcripts served as the template for amplifying TCR beta CDR3 regions. RT-PCR in the first round (using the HTBI primer set) targeted the TCR CDR3. TCRdb re-analysed the multiplex PCR reads in MiXCR, keeping a single row per CDR3 protein. The data contain roughly 580,000 distinct CDR3 sequences, around 14% of them singletons. Sequencing was performed on blood. These receptor sequences come from a woman in her thirties with Graves' hyperthyroidism that later progressed to Graves' ophthalmopathy.

Comments on this clonotype: A much larger clone is a single base away; this may be a read error. DNA for the CDR3: TGTGCCAGCAGTTTAGGAGGGGGAGGGGGGGCCAACTTCCTGACTTTC. As protein: CASSLGGGGGANFLTF. V is TRBV12-3 or TRBV12-4 and J is TRBJ2-6; D possibly corresponds to TRBD2 (7 bases). The CDR3 totals 16 residues.

This clonotype was detected a few times. This chain connects TRBV7-2 to TRBJ2-1; the match to TRBD1 covers 10 bases. There are 18 residues in the CDR3. The junction had 10 bases not matched to a gene; V was cut back by 1 base and J by 4 bases. CDR1 SGHTA and CDR2 FQGNSA come from the germline V gene. The CDR3 reads CASSLDGPPGQGYNEQFF. DNA of the CDR3: TGTGCCAGCAGCTTAGACGGCCCTCCGGGACAGGGGTACAATGAGCAGTTCTTC.

The chain couples TRBV10-2 to TRBJ1-1; TRBD1 might be the D (5 bases). Trimming took off 1 base at V and 5 bases at J, with 17 bases between the two ends. The germline CDR1 and CDR2 sequences are WSHSY and SAAADI. This CDR3 is built from 16 residues. The CDR3 loop is CASSEFPRGGRTEAFF. The CDR3 DNA sequence: TGCGCCAGCAGTGAGTTCCCCCGGGGGGGGAGAACTGAAGCTTTCTTT.

This clonotype has a handful of counts. This sequence joins TRBV19 and TRBJ1-6; no reliable D call. The length of the CDR3 is 17 residues. V was trimmed by 5 bases and J by 0 bases, leaving 14 bases between them. Germline V gene lookup returns CDR1 LNHDA and CDR2 SQIVND (reference sequence). CDR3: CASSLTTPSSYNSPLHF. The CDR3 DNA follows: TGTGCCAGTAGTCTAACGACTCCTAGCTCCTATAATTCACCCCTCCACTTT. Full variable domain (missing parts from reference TRBV19 and TRBJ1-6): DGGITQSPKYLFRKEGQNVTLSCEQNLNHDAMYWYRQDPGQGLRLIYYSQIVNDFQKGDIAEGYSVSREKKESFPLTVTSAQKNPTAFYLCASSLTTPSSYNSPLHFGNGTRLTVT.

This clonotype showed up many times. V gene TRBV12-3 or TRBV12-4 combines with J gene TRBJ2-3, with D perhaps TRBD1 or TRBD2 (6 bases each). This CDR3 has 16 amino acids. V dropped 5 bases and J dropped 3 bases, with 18 bases sitting between them. In DNA form, the CDR3 reads TGTGCCAGCAGTACCAATCGCAGGGGAGGAACAGATACGCAGTATTTT. Its protein product is CASSTNRRGGTDTQYF.

This clonotype has at least ten counts. The CDR3 loop is CASSVGQDTEAFF. Here the CDR3 DNA reads TGTGCCAGCAGCGTGGGACAGGACACTGAAGCTTTCTTT. J is TRBJ1-1 and V is TRBV7-3, with 8 bases aligning to TRBD1. CDR1 and CDR2 (germline): SGHTA, FQGTGA. This CDR3 is 13 amino acids long. The V gene end was trimmed by 5 bases and the J gene end by 3 bases; junction bases not matched to a gene: 2. Full variable domain (remainder filled in from reference TRBV7-3 and TRBJ1-1): GAGVSQTPSNKVTEKGKYVELRCDPISGHTALYWYRQSLGQGPEFLIYFQGTGAADDSGLPNDRFFAVRPEGSVSTLKIQRTERGDSAVYLCASSVGQDTEAFFGQGTRLTVV.

The table lists this clonotype with a few counts. Mismatch with germline at one junction end may stem from a read error. The gene calls are TRBV19 and TRBJ1-5; 7 bases align to TRBD1. In germline, CDR1 is LNHDA, CDR2 SQIVND (reference sequence). The CDR3 runs 16 residues. Written as DNA, the CDR3 is TGTGCCAGTAGCTATGGGACAGTCAATAGCTATCAGCCCCAGCATTTT. Protein sequence: CASSYGTVNSYQPQHF. The full variable domain, its missing parts supplied by reference TRBV19 and TRBJ1-5, is DGGITQSPKYLFRKEGQNVTLSCEQNLNHDAMYWYRQDPGQGLRLIYYSQIVNDFQKGDIAEGYSVSREKKESFPLTVTSAQKNPTAFYLCASSYGTVNSYQPQHFGDGTRLSIL.

This clonotype was recorded many times. The V call is TRBV29-1, the J call TRBJ2-1, with TRBD2 matching over 10 bases. J gave up 6 bases and V 7 bases, and 9 bases lay outside the gene matches. The CDR3 has 14 residues. Germline V gene data show CDR1 as SQVTM and CDR2 as ANQGSEA. CDR3 amino acids: CSASGIAGGNEQFF. The DNA of the CDR3 is TGCAGCGCCTCGGGAATAGCGGGAGGCAATGAGCAGTTCTTC.